This T cell receptor (beta chain) was retrieved from a study of CD8+ T cells in alopecia areata. Study in general: Treated patients took oral tofacitinib at 5 to 10 mg twice daily. Study-wide points: Scalp data also include sequences from resident alphabeta T cells of normal skin.

Concerning this clone: Its antigen is undetermined.

Following RNA extraction, reverse transcription yielded cDNA that acted as the sequencing template. Measured with immunoSEQ multiplex PCR; TCRdb has only the in-frame clones, and not every one. The table includes 180,000 or so clones, 67% detected once. The TCR was taken from a human donor with alopecia areata. The material sequenced was CD8+ T cells sorted from blood, taken at week 0.

The CDR3 nucleotides are TGTGCCATCAGTGGGGCAGGGTTAAGTGAGCAGTTCTTC. It specifies CAISGAGLSEQFF. The J gene is TRBJ2-1, the V gene TRBV10-3; D possibly corresponds to TRBD1 (5 bases). This CDR3 region has 13 residues. Trimming stripped 4 bases from V and 9 bases from J, with 13 bases between. Germline-derived CDR1 and CDR2 are ENHRY and SYGVKD.